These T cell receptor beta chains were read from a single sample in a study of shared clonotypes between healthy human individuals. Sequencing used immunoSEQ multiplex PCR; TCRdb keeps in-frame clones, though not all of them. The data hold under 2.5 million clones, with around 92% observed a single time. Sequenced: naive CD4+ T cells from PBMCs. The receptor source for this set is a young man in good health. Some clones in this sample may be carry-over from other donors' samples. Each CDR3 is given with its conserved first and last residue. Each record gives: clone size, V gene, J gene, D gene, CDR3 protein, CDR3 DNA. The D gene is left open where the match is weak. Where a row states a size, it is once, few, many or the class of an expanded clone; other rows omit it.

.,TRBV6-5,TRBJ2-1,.,CASRSVYEQFF,TGTGCCAGCAGGTCGGTTTATGAGCAGTTCTTC
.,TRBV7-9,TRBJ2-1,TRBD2,CASSLVGVAGTNEQFF,TGTGCCAGCAGCTTAGTAGGGGTAGCGGGCACCAATGAGCAGTTCTTC
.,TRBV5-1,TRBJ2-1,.,CASTRIQGNEQFF,TGCGCCAGCACCCGTATCCAGGGCAATGAGCAGTTCTTC
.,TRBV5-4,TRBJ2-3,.,CASSLSPPDTQYF,TGTGCCAGCAGCTTATCCCCCCCAGATACGCAGTATTTT
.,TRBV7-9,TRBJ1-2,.,CASSPTWAGNYGYTF,TGTGCCAGCAGCCCAACGTGGGCGGGTAACTATGGCTACACCTTC
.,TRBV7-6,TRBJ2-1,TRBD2,CASSLAALAGVGEQFF,TGTGCCAGCAGCTTAGCGGCACTAGCGGGAGTTGGGGAGCAGTTCTTC
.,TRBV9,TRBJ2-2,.,CASSVEHGELFF,TGTGCCAGCAGCGTCGAGCACGGGGAGCTGTTTTTT
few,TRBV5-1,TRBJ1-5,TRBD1,CASSWDRNQPQHF,TGCGCCAGCAGCTGGGACAGAAATCAGCCCCAGCATTTT
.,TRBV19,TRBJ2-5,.,CASSIGQIQETQYF,TGTGCCAGTAGTATAGGACAGATCCAAGAGACCCAGTACTTC
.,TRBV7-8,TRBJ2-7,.,CASSGDHSPYEQYF,TGTGCCAGCAGCGGAGACCACTCCCCCTACGAGCAGTACTTC
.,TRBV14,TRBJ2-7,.,CASSQDRLASAKAFGSYEQYF,TGTGCCAGCAGCCAAGATCGGTTAGCCAGCGCCAAAGCATTCGGCTCCTACGAGCAGTACTTC
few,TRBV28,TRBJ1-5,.,CASRGGGNQPQHF,TGTGCCAGCAGGGGGGGCGGCAATCAGCCCCAGCATTTT
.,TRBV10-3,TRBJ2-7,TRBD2,CAISRTSGVGEQYF,TGTGCCATCAGTAGAACTAGCGGAGTCGGGGAGCAGTACTTC
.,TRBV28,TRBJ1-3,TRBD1,CASRTRGLGNTIYF,TGTGCCAGCAGAACCAGGGGGCTTGGAAACACCATATATTTT
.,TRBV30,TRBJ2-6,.,CAWSVGASGANVLTF,TGTGCCTGGAGTGTAGGCGCGTCTGGGGCCAACGTCCTGACTTTC
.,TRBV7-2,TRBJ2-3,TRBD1,CASSLRQGFFPLSTDTQYF,TGTGCCAGCAGCTTGCGACAGGGCTTCTTTCCACTTAGCACAGATACGCAGTATTTT
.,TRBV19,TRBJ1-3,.,CASSIALTGNTIYF,TGTGCCAGTAGTATAGCCCTTACTGGAAACACCATATATTTT
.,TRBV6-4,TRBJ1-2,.,CASSDYAGQPDGGYTF,TGTGCCAGCAGTGACTACGCCGGACAGCCTGATGGTGGCTACACCTTC
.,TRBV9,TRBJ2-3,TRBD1,CASSVPGQAGDTQYF,TGTGCCAGCAGCGTCCCTGGACAGGCCGGAGATACGCAGTATTTT
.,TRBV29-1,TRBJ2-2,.,CSVALYTNTGELFF,TGCAGCGTTGCCCTCTATACGAACACCGGGGAGCTGTTTTTT
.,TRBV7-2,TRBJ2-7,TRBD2,CASTLGLAGGVRKEQYF,TGTGCCAGCACCTTGGGGCTAGCGGGAGGAGTACGAAAAGAGCAGTACTTC
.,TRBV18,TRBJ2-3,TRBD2,CASSGYGTSGVSTDTQYF,TGTGCCAGCTCCGGCTACGGGACTAGCGGGGTGAGCACAGATACGCAGTATTTT
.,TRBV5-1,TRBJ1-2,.,CASSPGGARYGYTF,TGCGCCAGCAGCCCTGGTGGGGCCCGCTATGGCTACACCTTC
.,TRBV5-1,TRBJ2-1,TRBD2,CASSLVTRGGNEQFF,TGCGCCAGCAGCTTGGTCACGCGGGGAGGGAATGAGCAGTTCTTC
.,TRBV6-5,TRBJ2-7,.,CASSARGPDYEQYF,TGTGCCAGCAGTGCCAGGGGACCCGACTACGAGCAGTACTTC
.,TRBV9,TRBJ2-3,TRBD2,CASSVGRAGGGTDTQYF,TGTGCCAGCAGCGTAGGACGGGCGGGAGGTGGCACAGATACGCAGTATTTT
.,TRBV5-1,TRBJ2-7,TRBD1,CASSLFDAGTAINGGYEQYF,TGCGCCAGCAGCTTGTTCGACGCCGGGACAGCTATCAATGGGGGCTACGAGCAGTACTTC
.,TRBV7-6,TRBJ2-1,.,CASSPAGATSNNEQFF,TGTGCCAGCAGCCCGGCCGGGGCAACGAGCAACAATGAGCAGTTCTTC
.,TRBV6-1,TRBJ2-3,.,CASSLTVTDTQYF,TGTGCCAGCAGTTTGACAGTAACAGATACGCAGTATTTT
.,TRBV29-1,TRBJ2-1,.,CSVQKRTARGYNEQFF,TGCAGCGTCCAGAAACGGACAGCCCGCGGCTACAATGAGCAGTTCTTC
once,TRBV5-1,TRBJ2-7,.,CASSSGTYFNYEQYF,TGCGCCAGCAGCTCGGGGACCTACTTTAACTACGAGCAGTACTTC
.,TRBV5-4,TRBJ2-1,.,CASSRPPVSRNEQFF,TGTGCCAGCAGTCGACCCCCGGTGTCCCGAAATGAGCAGTTCTTC
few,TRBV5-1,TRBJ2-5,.,CASSLGTGETQYF,TGCGCCAGCAGCTTGGGGACTGGGGAGACCCAGTACTTC
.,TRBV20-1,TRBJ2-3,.,CSASKEDTQYF,TGCAGTGCTAGTAAGGAGGATACGCAGTATTTT
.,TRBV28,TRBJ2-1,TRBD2,CASSFGGEGLDGNEQFF,TGTGCCAGCAGCTTTGGGGGAGAGGGACTAGATGGGAATGAGCAGTTCTTC
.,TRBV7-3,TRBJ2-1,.,CASSSGPRYNEQFF,TGTGCCAGCAGCTCCGGACCTCGATACAATGAGCAGTTCTTC
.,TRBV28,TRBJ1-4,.,CASSPITTNEKLFF,TGTGCCAGCAGTCCGATAACAACTAATGAAAAACTGTTTTTT
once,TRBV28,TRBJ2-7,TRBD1,CASSFTGVSYEQYF,TGTGCCAGCAGTTTCACAGGGGTCTCCTACGAGCAGTACTTC
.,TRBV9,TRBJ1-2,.,CASSDRPGRGANYGYTF,TGTGCCAGCAGCGACAGACCGGGACGGGGAGCTAACTATGGCTACACCTTC
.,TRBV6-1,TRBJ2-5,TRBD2,CAGVTSGEETQYF,TGTGCCGGAGTAACTAGCGGGGAAGAGACCCAGTACTTC